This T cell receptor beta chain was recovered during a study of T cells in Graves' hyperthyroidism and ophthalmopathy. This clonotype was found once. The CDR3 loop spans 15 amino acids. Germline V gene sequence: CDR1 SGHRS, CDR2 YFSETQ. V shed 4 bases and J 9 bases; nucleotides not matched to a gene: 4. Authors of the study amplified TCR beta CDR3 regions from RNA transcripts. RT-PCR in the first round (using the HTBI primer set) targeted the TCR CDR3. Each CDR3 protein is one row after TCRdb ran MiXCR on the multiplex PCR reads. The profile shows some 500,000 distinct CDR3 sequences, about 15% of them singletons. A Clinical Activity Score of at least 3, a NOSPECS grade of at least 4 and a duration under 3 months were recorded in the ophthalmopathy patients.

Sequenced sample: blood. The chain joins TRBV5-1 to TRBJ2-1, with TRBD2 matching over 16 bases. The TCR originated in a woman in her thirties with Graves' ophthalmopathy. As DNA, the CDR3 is TGCGCCAGCAGCGGAGGGACTAGCGGGAGGGGTGAGCAGTTCTTC. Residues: CASSGGTSGRGEQFF.